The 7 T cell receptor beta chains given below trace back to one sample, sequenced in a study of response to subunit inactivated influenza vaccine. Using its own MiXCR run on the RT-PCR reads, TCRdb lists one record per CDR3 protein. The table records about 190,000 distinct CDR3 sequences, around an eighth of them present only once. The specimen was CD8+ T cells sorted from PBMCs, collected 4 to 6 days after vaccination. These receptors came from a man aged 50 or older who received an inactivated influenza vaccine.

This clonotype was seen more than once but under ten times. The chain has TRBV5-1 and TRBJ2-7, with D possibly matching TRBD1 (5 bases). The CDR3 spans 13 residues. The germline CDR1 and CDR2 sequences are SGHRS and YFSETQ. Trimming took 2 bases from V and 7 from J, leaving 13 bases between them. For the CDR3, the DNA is TGCGCCAGCAGCTTTACTGGCCAGGGAGAGCAGTACTTC. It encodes CASSFTGQGEQYF.

As DNA, the CDR3 is TGTGCCAGCGGCCGAGGATCCTCCTACAATGAGCAGTTCTTC. Its translation is CASGRGSSYNEQFF. This chain uses TRBV27 with TRBJ2-1; the D is unclear. This CDR3 region has 14 residues. The germline V and J ends were trimmed by 8 bases and 0 bases, with 11 bases remaining between them. Germline CDR1 MNHEY, CDR2 SMNVEV (reference sequence).

CDR3 in amino acids: CSAWTGATDTQYF. CDR3 nucleotides: TGCAGTGCTTGGACAGGGGCAACAGATACGCAGTATTTT. The V gene is TRBV20-1, the J gene TRBJ2-3; 9 bases are shared with TRBD1. The V gene end was trimmed by 5 bases and the J gene end by 3 bases; junction bases not matched to a gene: 3. The CDR3 covers 13 residues. The germline V gene encodes CDR1 DFQATT and CDR2 SNEGSKA (reference sequence).

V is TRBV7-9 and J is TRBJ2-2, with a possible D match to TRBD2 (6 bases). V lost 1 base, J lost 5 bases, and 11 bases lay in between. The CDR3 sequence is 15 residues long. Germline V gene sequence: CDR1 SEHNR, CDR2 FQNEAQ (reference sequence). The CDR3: CASSLEVAVTGELFF. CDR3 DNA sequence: TGTGCCAGCAGCTTAGAGGTAGCGGTTACCGGGGAGCTGTTTTTT. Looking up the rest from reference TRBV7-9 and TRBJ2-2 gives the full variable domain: DTGVSQNPRHKITKRGQNVTFRCDPISEHNRLYWYRQTLGQGPEFLTYFQNEAQLEKSRLLSDRFSAERPKGSFSTLEIQRTEQGDSAMYLCASSLEVAVTGELFFGEGSRLTVL.

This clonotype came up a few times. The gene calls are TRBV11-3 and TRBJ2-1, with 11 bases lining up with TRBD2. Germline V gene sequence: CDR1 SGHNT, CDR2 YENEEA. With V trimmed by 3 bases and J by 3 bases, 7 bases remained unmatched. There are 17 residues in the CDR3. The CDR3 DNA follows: TGTGCCAGCAGCTTGACGACTAGCGGGGTATACTACAATGAGCAGTTCTTC. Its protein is CASSLTTSGVYYNEQFF.

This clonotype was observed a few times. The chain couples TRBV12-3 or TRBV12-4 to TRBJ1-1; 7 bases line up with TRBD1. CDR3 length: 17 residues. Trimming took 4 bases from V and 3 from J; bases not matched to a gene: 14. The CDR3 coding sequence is TGTGCCAGCAGTTCGCCAGACAGGGAGATGTCGGACACTGAAGCTTTCTTT. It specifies CASSSPDREMSDTEAFF.

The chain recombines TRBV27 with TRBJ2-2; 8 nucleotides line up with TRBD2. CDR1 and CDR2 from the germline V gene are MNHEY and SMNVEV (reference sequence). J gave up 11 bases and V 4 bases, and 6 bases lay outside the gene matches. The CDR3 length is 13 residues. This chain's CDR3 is CASSSSGQYELFF. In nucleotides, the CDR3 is TGTGCCAGCAGTTCTAGCGGGCAGTATGAGCTGTTTTTT.